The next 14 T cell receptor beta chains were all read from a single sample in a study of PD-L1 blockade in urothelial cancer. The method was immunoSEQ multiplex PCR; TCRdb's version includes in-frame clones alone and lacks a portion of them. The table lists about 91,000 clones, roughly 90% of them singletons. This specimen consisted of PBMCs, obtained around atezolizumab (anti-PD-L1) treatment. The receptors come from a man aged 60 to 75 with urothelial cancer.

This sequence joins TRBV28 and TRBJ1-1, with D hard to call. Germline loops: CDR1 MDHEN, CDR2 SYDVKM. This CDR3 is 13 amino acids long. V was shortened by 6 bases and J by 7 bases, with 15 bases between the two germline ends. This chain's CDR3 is CASSLPELGEAFF. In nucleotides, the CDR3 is TGTGCCAGCAGCCTGCCTGAACTTGGTGAAGCTTTCTTT.

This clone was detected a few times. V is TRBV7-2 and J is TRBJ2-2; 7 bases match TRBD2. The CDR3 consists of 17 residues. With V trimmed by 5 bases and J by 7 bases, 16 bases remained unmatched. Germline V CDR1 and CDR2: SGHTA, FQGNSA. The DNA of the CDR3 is TGTGCCAGCAGCCCGGGGTGGGCTAGCGGAGGGGTCGGGGAGCTGTTTTTT. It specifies CASSPGWASGGVGELFF.

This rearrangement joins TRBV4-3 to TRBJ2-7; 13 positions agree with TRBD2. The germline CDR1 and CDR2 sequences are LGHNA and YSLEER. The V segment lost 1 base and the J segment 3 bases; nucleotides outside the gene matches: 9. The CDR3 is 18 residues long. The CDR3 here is CASSQALRGTSGNYEQYF. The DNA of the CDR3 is TGCGCCAGCAGCCAAGCCCTTCGGGGGACTAGCGGGAACTACGAGCAGTACTTC.

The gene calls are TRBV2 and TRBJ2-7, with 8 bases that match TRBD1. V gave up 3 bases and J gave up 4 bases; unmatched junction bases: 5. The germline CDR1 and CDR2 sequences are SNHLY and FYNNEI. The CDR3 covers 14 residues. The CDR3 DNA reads TGTGCCAGCAGTGAGAGGACAGGGTTATACGAGCAGTACTTC. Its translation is CASSERTGLYEQYF.

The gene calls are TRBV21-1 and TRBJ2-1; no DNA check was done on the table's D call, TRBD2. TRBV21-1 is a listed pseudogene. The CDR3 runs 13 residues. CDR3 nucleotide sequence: TGTGCCAGAGGGGACTTGGCGAGCAATGAGCAGTTCTTC. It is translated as CARGDLASNEQFF.

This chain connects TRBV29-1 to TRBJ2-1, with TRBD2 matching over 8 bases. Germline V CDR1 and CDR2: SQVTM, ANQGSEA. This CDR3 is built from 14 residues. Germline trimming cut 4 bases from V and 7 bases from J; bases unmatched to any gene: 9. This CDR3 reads CSVGTGGPENEQFF. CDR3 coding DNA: TGCAGCGTTGGAACGGGAGGGCCGGAAAATGAGCAGTTCTTC.

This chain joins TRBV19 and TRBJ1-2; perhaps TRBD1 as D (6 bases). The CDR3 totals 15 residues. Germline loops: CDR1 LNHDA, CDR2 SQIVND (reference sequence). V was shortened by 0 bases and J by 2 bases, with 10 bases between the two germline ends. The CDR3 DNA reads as TGTGCCAGTAGTATAGATCAGGGGAAGAACTATGGCTACACCTTC. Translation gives CASSIDQGKNYGYTF. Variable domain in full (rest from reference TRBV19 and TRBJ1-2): DGGITQSPKYLFRKEGQNVTLSCEQNLNHDAMYWYRQDPGQGLRLIYYSQIVNDFQKGDIAEGYSVSREKKESFPLTVTSAQKNPTAFYLCASSIDQGKNYGYTFGSGTRLTVV.

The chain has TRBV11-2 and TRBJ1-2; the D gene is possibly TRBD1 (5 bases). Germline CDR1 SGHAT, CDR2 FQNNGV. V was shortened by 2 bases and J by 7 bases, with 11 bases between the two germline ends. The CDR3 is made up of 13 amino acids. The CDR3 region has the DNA TGTGCCAGCAGCTTATCAGGGAAAGGTGGCTACACCTTC. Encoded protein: CASSLSGKGGYTF.

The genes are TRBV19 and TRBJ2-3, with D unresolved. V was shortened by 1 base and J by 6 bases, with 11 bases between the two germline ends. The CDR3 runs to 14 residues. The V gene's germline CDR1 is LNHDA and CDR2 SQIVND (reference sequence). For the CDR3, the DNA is TGTGCCAGTAGTATAGGGCAGCGATCGGATACGCAGTATTTT. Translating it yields CASSIGQRSDTQYF.

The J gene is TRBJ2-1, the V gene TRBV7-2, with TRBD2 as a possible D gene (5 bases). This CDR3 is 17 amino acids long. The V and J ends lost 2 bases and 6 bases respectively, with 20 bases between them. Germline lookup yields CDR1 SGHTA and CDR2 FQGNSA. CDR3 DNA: TGTGCCAGCAGCTTAACCTGGGCCGGGGAAGGAAGCAATGAGCAGTTCTTC. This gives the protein CASSLTWAGEGSNEQFF.

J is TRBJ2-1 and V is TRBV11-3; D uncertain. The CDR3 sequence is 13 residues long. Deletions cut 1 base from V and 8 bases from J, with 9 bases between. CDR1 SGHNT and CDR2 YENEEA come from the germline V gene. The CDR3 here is CASSLGVGDEQFF. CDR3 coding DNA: TGTGCCAGCAGCTTAGGCGTCGGTGATGAGCAGTTCTTC.

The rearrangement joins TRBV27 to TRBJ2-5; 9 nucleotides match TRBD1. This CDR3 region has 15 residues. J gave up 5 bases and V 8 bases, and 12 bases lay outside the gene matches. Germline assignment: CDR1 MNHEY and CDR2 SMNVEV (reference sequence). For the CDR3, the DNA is TGTGCCAGCCTACGGACAGGGGAGGCGTGGGAGACCCAGTACTTC. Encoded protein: CASLRTGEAWETQYF.

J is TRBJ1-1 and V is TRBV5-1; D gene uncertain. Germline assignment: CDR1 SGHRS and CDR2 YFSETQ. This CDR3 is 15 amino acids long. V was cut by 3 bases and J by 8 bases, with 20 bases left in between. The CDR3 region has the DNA TGCGCCAGCAGCTCGACCGGAGGGTCGCCAGGCGAAGCTTTCTTT. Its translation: CASSSTGGSPGEAFF.

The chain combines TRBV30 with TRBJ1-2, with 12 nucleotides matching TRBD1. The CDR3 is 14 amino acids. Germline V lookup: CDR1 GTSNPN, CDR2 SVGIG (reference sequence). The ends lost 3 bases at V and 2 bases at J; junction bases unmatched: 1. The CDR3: CAWRGQGANYGYTF. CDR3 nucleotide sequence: TGTGCCTGGAGGGGACAGGGGGCGAACTATGGCTACACCTTC. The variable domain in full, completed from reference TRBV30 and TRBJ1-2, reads SQTIHQWPATLVQPVGSPLSLECTVEGTSNPNLYWYRQAAGRGLQLLFYSVGIGQISSEVPQNLSASRPQDRQFILSSKKLLLSDSGFYLCAWRGQGANYGYTFGSGTRLTVV.